This TCR beta chain was documented in a study of T-cell memory formation after mild COVID-19. The V gene lost 3 bases and the J gene lost 8 bases, with 14 bases spanning the gap. The CDR3 loop spans 13 amino acids. Germline CDR1 reads SGDLS; CDR2 reads YYNGEE. A single record per CDR3 protein comes from TCRdb applying MiXCR to the 5' RACE reads. The data contain about 340,000 distinct CDR3 sequences, around a sixth of them singletons. About this clonotype: Its antigen remains unknown.

Overall study findings and caveats: Second-wave clones reaching peak frequency on day 37 lacked confirmed SARS-CoV-2 specificity. The finding that pre-infection memory included some responding clones suggested that cross-reactive memory joined. Clones which contracted sat mainly in CM and EM if CD4+, and in EMRA if CD8+.

This chain connects TRBV9 to TRBJ1-2; D is uncertain. Sequencing was carried out using PBMCs or a T cell subset sorted from them (not recorded which). The sequence was collected from a young man who had mild COVID-19 (a few samples of this study predate the infection). Cell type and time point are not known. This CDR3 reads CASSADSLGGYTF. The CDR3 DNA sequence: TGTGCCAGCAGCGCGGACTCCCTGGGGGGCTACACCTTC.